This TCR beta chain was profiled in a study of T cell responses to AZD1222 COVID-19 vaccine. Using immunoSEQ multiplex PCR, the repertoire was profiled, and TCRdb retains in-frame clones only, with some absent. The table includes over 130,000 clones, roughly 92% detected once. Sequences were derived from peripheral blood, sampled on day 0 of AZD1222 vaccination. The TCR comes from an adult in good health.

CDR3 region: CASTQGGRVVGTQYF. For the CDR3, the DNA is TGTGCCAGTACCCAGGGGGGACGCGTGGTCGGTACGCAGTATTTT. The rearrangement links TRBV19 to TRBJ2-3; maybe TRBD1 (7 bases). V dropped 7 bases and J dropped 8 bases, with 22 bases sitting between them. Germline CDR1 and CDR2: LNHDA and SQIVND (reference sequence). The CDR3 extends over 15 amino acids.